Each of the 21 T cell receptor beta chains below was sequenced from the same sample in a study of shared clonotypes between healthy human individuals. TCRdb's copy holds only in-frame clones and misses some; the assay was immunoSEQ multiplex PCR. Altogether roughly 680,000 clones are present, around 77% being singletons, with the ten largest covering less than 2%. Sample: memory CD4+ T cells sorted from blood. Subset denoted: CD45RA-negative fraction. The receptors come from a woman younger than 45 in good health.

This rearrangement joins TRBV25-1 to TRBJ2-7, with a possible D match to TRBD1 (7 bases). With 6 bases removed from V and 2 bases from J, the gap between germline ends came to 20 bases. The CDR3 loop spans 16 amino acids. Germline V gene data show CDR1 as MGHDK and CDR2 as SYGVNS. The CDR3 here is CASSARGRRGTYEQYF. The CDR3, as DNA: TGTGCCAGCAGCGCCAGGGGGAGGCGCGGAACCTACGAGCAGTACTTC.

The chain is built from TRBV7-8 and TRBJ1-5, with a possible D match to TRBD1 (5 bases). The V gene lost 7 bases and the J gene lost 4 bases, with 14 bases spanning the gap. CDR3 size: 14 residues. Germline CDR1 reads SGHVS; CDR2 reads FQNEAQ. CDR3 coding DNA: TGTGCCAGCACGCAGAGGGACGGGAATCAGCCCCAGCATTTT. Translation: CASTQRDGNQPQHF.

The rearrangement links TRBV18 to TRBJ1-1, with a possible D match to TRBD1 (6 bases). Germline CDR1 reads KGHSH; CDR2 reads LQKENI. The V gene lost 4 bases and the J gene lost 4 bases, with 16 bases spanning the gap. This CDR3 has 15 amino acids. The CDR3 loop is CASSRDTGQVTEAFF. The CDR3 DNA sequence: TGTGCCAGCTCACGCGACACAGGGCAGGTCACTGAAGCTTTCTTT.

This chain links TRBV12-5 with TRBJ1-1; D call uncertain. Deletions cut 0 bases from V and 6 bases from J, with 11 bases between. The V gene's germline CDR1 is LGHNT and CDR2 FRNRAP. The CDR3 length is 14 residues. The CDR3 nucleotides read TGTGCTAGTGGTTTGGTATTGCGAGGTCCTGAAGCTTTCTTT. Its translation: CASGLVLRGPEAFF.

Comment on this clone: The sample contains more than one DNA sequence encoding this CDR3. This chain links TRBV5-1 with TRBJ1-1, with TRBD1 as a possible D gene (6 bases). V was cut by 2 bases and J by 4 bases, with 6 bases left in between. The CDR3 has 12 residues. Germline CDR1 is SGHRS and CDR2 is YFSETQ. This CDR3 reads CASSLQGTEAFF. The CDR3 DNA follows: TGCGCCAGCAGCTTACAGGGCACTGAAGCTTTCTTT.

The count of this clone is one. Written as DNA, the CDR3 is TGTGCCACCAGCAGAGAGGGGGGTAACACTGAAGCTTTCTTT. Translation gives CATSREGGNTEAFF. This chain uses TRBV15 with TRBJ1-1, with D perhaps matching TRBD1 (5 bases). There are 14 residues in the CDR3. Trimming cost V 0 bases and J 2 bases, with 7 bases left between them. The germline CDR1 and CDR2 sequences are LNHNV and YYDKDF (reference sequence).

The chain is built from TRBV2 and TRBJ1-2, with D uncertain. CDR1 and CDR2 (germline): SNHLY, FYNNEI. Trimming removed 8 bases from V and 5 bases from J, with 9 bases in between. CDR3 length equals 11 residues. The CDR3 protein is CASGLDYGYTF. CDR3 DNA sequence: TGTGCCAGCGGACTCGATTATGGCTACACCTTC. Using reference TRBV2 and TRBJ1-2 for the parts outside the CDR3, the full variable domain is EPEVTQTPSHQVTQMGQEVILRCVPISNHLYFYWYRQILGQKVEFLVSFYNNEISEKSEIFDDQFSVERPDGSNFTLKIRSTKLEDSAMYFCASGLDYGYTFGSGTRLTVV.

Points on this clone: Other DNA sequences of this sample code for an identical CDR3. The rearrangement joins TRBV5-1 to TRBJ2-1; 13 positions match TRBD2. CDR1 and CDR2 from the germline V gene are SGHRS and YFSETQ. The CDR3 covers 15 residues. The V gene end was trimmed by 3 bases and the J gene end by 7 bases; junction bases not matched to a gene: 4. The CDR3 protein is CASSSGLAGTNEQFF. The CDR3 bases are TGCGCCAGCAGCTCGGGACTAGCGGGAACTAATGAGCAGTTCTTC.

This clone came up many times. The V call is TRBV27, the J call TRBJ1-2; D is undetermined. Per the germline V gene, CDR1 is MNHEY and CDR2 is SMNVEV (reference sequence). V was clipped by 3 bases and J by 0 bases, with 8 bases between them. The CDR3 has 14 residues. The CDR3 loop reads CASSLQETNYGYTF. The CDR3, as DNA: TGTGCCAGCAGTTTGCAAGAGACTAACTATGGCTACACCTTC.

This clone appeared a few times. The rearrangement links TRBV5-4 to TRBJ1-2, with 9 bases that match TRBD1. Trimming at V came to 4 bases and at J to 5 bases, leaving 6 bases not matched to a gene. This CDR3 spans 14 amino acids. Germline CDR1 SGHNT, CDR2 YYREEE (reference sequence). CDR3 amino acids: CASSAGTGRYGYTF. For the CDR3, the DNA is TGTGCCAGCAGCGCCGGGACAGGGAGATATGGCTACACCTTC. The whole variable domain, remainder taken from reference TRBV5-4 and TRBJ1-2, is ETGVTQSPTHLIKTRGQQVTLRCSSQSGHNTVSWYQQALGQGPQFIFQYYREEENGRGNFPPRFSGLQFPNYSSELNVNALELDDSALYLCASSAGTGRYGYTFGSGTRLTVV.

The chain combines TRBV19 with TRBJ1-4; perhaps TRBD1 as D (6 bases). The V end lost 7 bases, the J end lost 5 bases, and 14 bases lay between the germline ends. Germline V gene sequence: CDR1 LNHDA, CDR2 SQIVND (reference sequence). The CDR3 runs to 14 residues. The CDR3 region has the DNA TGTGCCAGTACCGTTACAGGGACCAATGAAAAACTGTTTTTT. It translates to CASTVTGTNEKLFF.

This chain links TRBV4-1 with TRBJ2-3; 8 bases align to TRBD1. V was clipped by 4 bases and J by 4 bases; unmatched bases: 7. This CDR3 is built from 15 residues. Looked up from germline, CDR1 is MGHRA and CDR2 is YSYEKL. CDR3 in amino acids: CASSRQGYGADTQYF. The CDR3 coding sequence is TGCGCCAGCAGCCGACAGGGGTATGGAGCAGATACGCAGTATTTT.

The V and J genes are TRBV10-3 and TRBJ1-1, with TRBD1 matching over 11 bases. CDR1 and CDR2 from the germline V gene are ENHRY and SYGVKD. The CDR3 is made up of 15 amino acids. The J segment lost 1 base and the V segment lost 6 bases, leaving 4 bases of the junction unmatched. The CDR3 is CAIRDRGRGNTEAFF. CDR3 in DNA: TGTGCCATCAGGGACAGGGGGCGCGGGAACACTGAAGCTTTCTTT.

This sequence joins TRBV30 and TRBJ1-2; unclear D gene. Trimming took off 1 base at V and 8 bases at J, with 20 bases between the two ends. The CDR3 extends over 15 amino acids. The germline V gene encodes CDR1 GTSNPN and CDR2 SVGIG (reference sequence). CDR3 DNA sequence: TGTGCCTGGAGTGACACCGCCTCGGCTGCCTCAGGCTACACCTTC. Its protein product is CAWSDTASAASGYTF.

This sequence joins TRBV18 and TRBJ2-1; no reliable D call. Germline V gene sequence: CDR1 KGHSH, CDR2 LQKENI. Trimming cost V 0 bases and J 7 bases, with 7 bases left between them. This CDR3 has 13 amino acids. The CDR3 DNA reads TGTGCCAGCTCACCACCGCGGCGGAATGAGCAGTTCTTC. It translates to CASSPPRRNEQFF.

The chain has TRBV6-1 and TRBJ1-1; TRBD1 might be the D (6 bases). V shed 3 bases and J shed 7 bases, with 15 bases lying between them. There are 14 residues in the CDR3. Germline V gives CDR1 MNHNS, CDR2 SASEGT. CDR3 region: CASSDRQVKGEAFF. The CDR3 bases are TGTGCCAGCAGTGACCGACAGGTAAAGGGTGAAGCTTTCTTT.

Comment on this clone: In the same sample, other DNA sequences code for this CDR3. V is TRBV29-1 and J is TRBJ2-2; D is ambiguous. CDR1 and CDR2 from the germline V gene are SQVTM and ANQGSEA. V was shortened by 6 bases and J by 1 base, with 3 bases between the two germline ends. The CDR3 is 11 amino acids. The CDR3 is CSVGNTGELFF. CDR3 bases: TGCAGCGTAGGGAACACCGGGGAGCTGTTTTTT.

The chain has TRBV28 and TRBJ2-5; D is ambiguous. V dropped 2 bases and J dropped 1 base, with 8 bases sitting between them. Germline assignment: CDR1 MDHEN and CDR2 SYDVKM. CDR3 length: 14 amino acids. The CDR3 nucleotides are TGTGCCAGCAGTTTAACTGCTGCCCAAGAGACCCAGTACTTC. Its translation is CASSLTAAQETQYF.

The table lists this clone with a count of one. CDR3 bases: TGCGCCAGCAGCTTGGCCTTGACATTAAACACCGGGGAGCTGTTTTTT. The encoded protein is CASSLALTLNTGELFF. The chain joins TRBV5-1 to TRBJ2-2; no definite D call. V lost 0 bases, J lost 2 bases, and 11 bases lay in between. The CDR3 has 16 amino acids. Germline loops: CDR1 SGHRS, CDR2 YFSETQ.

The CDR3 bases are TGTGCCAGCAGCCAAACACTAGGCGCCTACAATGAGCAGTTCTTC. Protein: CASSQTLGAYNEQFF. J is TRBJ2-1 and V is TRBV5-6; tentative D call: TRBD2 (5 bases). The CDR3 contains 15 residues. V was pared by 4 bases and J by 2 bases, with 13 bases between. Germline V CDR1 and CDR2: SGHDT, YYEEEE.

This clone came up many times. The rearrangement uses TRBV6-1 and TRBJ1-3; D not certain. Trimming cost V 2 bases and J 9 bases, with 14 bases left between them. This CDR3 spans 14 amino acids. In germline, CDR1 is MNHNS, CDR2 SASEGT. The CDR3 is CASSEIWSRRTIYF. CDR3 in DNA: TGTGCCAGCAGTGAAATTTGGTCCAGACGCACCATATATTTT.